This T cell receptor beta chain is from a study of T cell changes during pregnancy in multiple sclerosis. Profiling relied on immunoSEQ multiplex PCR, and the TCRdb table lists in-frame clones only, not all of them. There are about 67,000 clones in the sample; about 89% occur only once, and around 1.4% lies in the top ten. CDR3 length: 15 residues. The V segment lost 4 bases and the J segment 3 bases; nucleotides outside the gene matches: 6. Germline V CDR1 and CDR2: MNHEY, SVGAGI. The TCR originated in a female donor with multiple sclerosis, enrolled in a pregnancy study. The starting material was peripheral blood, obtained in the second trimester of pregnancy. The rearrangement uses TRBV6-5 and TRBJ2-5, with 9 bases aligning to TRBD1. CDR3: CASSSLGQGEETQYF. DNA of the CDR3: TGTGCCAGCAGTTCCCTGGGACAGGGTGAAGAGACCCAGTACTTC.